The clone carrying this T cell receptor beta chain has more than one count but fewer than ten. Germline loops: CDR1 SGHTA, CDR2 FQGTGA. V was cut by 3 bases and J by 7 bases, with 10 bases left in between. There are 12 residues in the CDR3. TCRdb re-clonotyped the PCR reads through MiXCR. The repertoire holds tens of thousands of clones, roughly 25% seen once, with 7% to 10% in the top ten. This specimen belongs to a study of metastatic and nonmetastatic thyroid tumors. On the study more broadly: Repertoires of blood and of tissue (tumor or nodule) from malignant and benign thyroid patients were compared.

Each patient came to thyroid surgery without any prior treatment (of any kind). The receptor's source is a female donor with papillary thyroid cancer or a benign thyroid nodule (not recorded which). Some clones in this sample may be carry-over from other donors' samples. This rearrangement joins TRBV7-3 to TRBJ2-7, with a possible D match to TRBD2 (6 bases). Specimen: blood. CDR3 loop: CASSFGGSEQYF. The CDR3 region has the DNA TGTGCCAGCAGCTTTGGAGGGTCGGAGCAGTACTTC.